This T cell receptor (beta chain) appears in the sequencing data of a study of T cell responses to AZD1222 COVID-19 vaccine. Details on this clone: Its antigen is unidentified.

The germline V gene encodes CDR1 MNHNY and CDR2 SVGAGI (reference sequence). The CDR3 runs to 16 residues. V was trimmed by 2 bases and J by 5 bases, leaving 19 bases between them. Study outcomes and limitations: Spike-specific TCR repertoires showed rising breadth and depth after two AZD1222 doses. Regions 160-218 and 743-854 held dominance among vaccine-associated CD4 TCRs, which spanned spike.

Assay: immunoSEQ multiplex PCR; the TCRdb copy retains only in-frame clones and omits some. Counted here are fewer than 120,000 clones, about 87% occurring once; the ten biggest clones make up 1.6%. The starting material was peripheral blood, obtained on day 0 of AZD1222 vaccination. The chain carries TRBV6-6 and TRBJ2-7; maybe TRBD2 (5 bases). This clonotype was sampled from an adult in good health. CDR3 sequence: CASSYGFEAGGNEQYF. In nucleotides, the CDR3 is TGTGCCAGCAGTTACGGGTTCGAAGCAGGAGGCAACGAGCAGTACTTC.